The rows below give T cell receptor beta chains drawn from one sample of a study of blood T cell repertoires in COVID-19. Assay: immunoSEQ multiplex PCR; the TCRdb copy retains only in-frame clones and omits some. The sample carries roughly 130,000 clones, roughly 85% recorded once. What was sequenced was peripheral blood. These receptors all stem from a man aged 55 to 70 with acute or convalescent COVID-19. The CDR3 runs from the conserved cysteine through the conserved F or W. Fields, in order: J gene, D gene, clone size, V gene, CDR3 protein, CDR3 DNA. A D gene is named only where the DNA matches it firmly. Some rows mark clone size as missing; the rest say once, few, many or name a class of expanded clone.

j_gene: TRBJ1-2
d_gene: NA
abundance: NA
v_gene: TRBV3-1/TRBV3-2
CDR3aa: CASYRLRGGYTF
CDR3nt: TGTGCCAGCTACAGGCTCAGAGGTGGCTACACCTTC

j_gene: TRBJ2-5
d_gene: NA
abundance: NA
v_gene: TRBV6-2/TRBV6-3
CDR3aa: CASSSGLETQYF
CDR3nt: TGTGCCAGCAGTTCTGGCCTAGAGACCCAGTACTTC

j_gene: TRBJ2-7
d_gene: NA
abundance: NA
v_gene: TRBV18
CDR3aa: CASSEGTGEQYF
CDR3nt: TGTGCCAGCTCGGAAGGAACGGGCGAGCAGTACTTC

j_gene: TRBJ2-5
d_gene: TRBD1
abundance: once
v_gene: TRBV15
CDR3aa: CATSRLTIPGDSKETQYF
CDR3nt: TGTGCCACCAGCAGACTTACCATCCCCGGGGACAGCAAAGAGACCCAGTACTTC

j_gene: TRBJ2-1
d_gene: TRBD2
abundance: NA
v_gene: TRBV28
CDR3aa: CASSSTSLSSYNEQFF
CDR3nt: TGTGCCAGCAGTTCGACTAGCCTAAGCTCCTACAATGAGCAGTTCTTC

j_gene: TRBJ1-1
d_gene: NA
abundance: NA
v_gene: TRBV5-1
CDR3aa: CASSSRPGENTEAFF
CDR3nt: TGCGCCAGCAGCTCCCGTCCAGGGGAGAACACTGAAGCTTTCTTT

j_gene: TRBJ2-1
d_gene: TRBD2
abundance: NA
v_gene: TRBV9
CDR3aa: CASSDPGGNEQFF
CDR3nt: TGTGCCAGCAGCGACCCGGGGGGCAATGAGCAGTTCTTC

j_gene: TRBJ2-5
d_gene: TRBD2
abundance: NA
v_gene: TRBV5-1
CDR3aa: CASSLTGGEQETQYF
CDR3nt: TGCGCCAGCAGCTTGACGGGAGGTGAACAAGAGACCCAGTACTTC

j_gene: TRBJ1-2
d_gene: TRBD1
abundance: NA
v_gene: TRBV29-1
CDR3aa: CSVDRTGGYGYTF
CDR3nt: TGCAGCGTTGACAGGACAGGGGGGTATGGCTACACCTTC

j_gene: TRBJ2-7
d_gene: NA
abundance: NA
v_gene: TRBV18
CDR3aa: CASSPGTFPYEQYF
CDR3nt: TGTGCCAGCTCACCAGGGACATTTCCCTACGAGCAGTACTTC

j_gene: TRBJ1-1
d_gene: NA
abundance: many
v_gene: TRBV3-1/TRBV3-2
CDR3aa: CASSQDLLENTEAFF
CDR3nt: TGTGCCAGCAGCCAAGATCTCTTAGAGAACACTGAAGCTTTCTTT

j_gene: TRBJ1-5
d_gene: TRBD1
abundance: NA
v_gene: TRBV9
CDR3aa: CASSVGGGARYQPQHF
CDR3nt: TGTGCCAGCAGCGTAGGAGGGGGCGCGCGCTATCAGCCCCAGCATTTT

j_gene: TRBJ2-7
d_gene: NA
abundance: NA
v_gene: TRBV19
CDR3aa: CASSGQGRTGGSYEQYF
CDR3nt: TGTGCCAGTAGCGGACAGGGGAGGACGGGAGGGTCCTACGAGCAGTACTTC

j_gene: TRBJ2-5
d_gene: TRBD2
abundance: NA
v_gene: TRBV14
CDR3aa: CASSRGLAGVVTQYF
CDR3nt: TGTGCCAGCAGCCGGGGACTAGCGGGAGTTGTAACCCAGTACTTC

j_gene: TRBJ1-2
d_gene: NA
abundance: NA
v_gene: TRBV25-1
CDR3aa: CASSYTGNGYTF
CDR3nt: TGTGCCAGCAGTTATACAGGGAACGGCTACACCTTC

j_gene: TRBJ1-4
d_gene: NA
abundance: NA
v_gene: TRBV19
CDR3aa: CASTQNPRDEKLFF
CDR3nt: TGTGCCAGTACACAAAACCCCCGTGATGAAAAACTGTTTTTT

j_gene: TRBJ1-2
d_gene: TRBD1
abundance: NA
v_gene: TRBV19
CDR3aa: CASSMGRGRIYGYTF
CDR3nt: TGTGCCAGTAGTATGGGCAGGGGGCGAATCTATGGCTACACCTTC

j_gene: TRBJ2-1
d_gene: NA
abundance: NA
v_gene: TRBV6-5
CDR3aa: CASRTSWGLYNEQFF
CDR3nt: TGTGCCAGCAGGACATCCTGGGGCCTCTACAATGAGCAGTTCTTC

j_gene: TRBJ2-7
d_gene: TRBD1
abundance: NA
v_gene: TRBV7-2
CDR3aa: CASSQPTGWEQYF
CDR3nt: TGTGCCAGCAGCCAACCGACAGGGTGGGAGCAGTACTTC

j_gene: TRBJ2-2
d_gene: TRBD1
abundance: NA
v_gene: TRBV4-1
CDR3aa: CASSQEQGAHDGELFF
CDR3nt: TGCGCCAGCAGCCAAGAACAGGGGGCGCATGACGGGGAGCTGTTTTTT

j_gene: TRBJ1-5
d_gene: TRBD1
abundance: NA
v_gene: TRBV6-5
CDR3aa: CASSRGTELQPQHF
CDR3nt: TGTGCCAGCAGTCGCGGGACAGAGCTTCAGCCCCAGCATTTT

j_gene: TRBJ2-7
d_gene: TRBD2
abundance: once
v_gene: TRBV4-1
CDR3aa: CASSQTSGSYEQYF
CDR3nt: TGCGCCAGCAGCCAAACTAGCGGGAGCTACGAGCAGTACTTC

j_gene: TRBJ2-3
d_gene: TRBD1
abundance: NA
v_gene: TRBV5-1
CDR3aa: CASSPGQNTDTQYF
CDR3nt: TGCGCCAGCAGCCCGGGACAGAACACAGATACGCAGTATTTT

j_gene: TRBJ2-2
d_gene: TRBD2
abundance: NA
v_gene: TRBV19
CDR3aa: CASSATSGTGELFF
CDR3nt: TGTGCCAGTAGTGCGACTAGCGGTACCGGGGAGCTGTTTTTT

j_gene: TRBJ2-1
d_gene: NA
abundance: NA
v_gene: TRBV5-1
CDR3aa: CASSWENTKYNEQFF
CDR3nt: TGCGCCAGCAGCTGGGAGAATACTAAATACAATGAGCAGTTCTTC

j_gene: TRBJ2-7
d_gene: TRBD1
abundance: few
v_gene: TRBV7-9
CDR3aa: CASSLPGQVLYEQYF
CDR3nt: TGTGCCAGCAGCTTACCGGGACAGGTCTTATACGAGCAGTACTTC

j_gene: TRBJ2-3
d_gene: NA
abundance: many
v_gene: TRBV7-9
CDR3aa: CASVEGVLADTQYF
CDR3nt: TGTGCCAGCGTGGAGGGAGTTTTAGCAGATACGCAGTATTTT

j_gene: TRBJ2-7
d_gene: TRBD1
abundance: NA
v_gene: TRBV19
CDR3aa: CASSLGQDSYEQYF
CDR3nt: TGTGCCAGTAGCCTTGGACAGGATTCCTACGAGCAGTACTTC